These T cell receptor beta chains were read from a single sample in a study of early T cells in non-severe SARS-CoV-2 infection. TCRdb re-called the 5' RACE reads with MiXCR, one entry per CDR3 protein. The sample shows fewer than 120,000 distinct CDR3 sequences, around 12% of them seen only once. Sequenced here: whole blood, sampled at baseline. Source of these receptors: an adult who was a healthcare worker with PCR-confirmed SARS-CoV-2 infection or an uninfected control (not recorded which). CDR3s include the opening cysteine and the closing phenylalanine or tryptophan. Each record gives: D gene, J gene, V gene, clone size, CDR3 protein, CDR3 DNA. The D gene is left open where the match is weak. The size entry is marked missing in some rows and otherwise reads once, few, many or a size class.

TRBD1 TRBJ2-7 TRBV20-1 . CSASPGQYYEQYF TGCAGTGCTAGTCCGGGACAGTACTACGAGCAGTACTTC
. TRBJ2-7 TRBV5-1 . CASSLEHRVPDEQYF TGCGCCAGCAGCTTGGAACACAGAGTTCCAGACGAGCAGTACTTC
. TRBJ1-1 TRBV7-9 many CASSRDTTLNTEAFF TGTGCCAGCAGCCGGGACACGACTTTGAACACTGAAGCTTTCTTT
TRBD1 TRBJ1-2 TRBV6-5 few CASSYSGDRAGGYTF TGTGCCAGCAGTTACTCGGGGGACAGGGCTGGTGGCTACACCTTC
. TRBJ2-7 TRBV4-1 few CASSQTVPSYEQYF TGCGCCAGCAGCCAGACAGTCCCCTCCTACGAGCAGTACTTC
TRBD2 TRBJ2-1 TRBV7-2 . CASIPGTTYYNEQFF TGTGCCAGCATCCCCGGGACTACCTACTACAATGAGCAGTTCTTC
. TRBJ2-7 TRBV7-9 few CASSLGEQYF TGTGCCAGCAGCTTGGGCGAGCAGTACTTC
TRBD1 TRBJ2-7 TRBV18 few CASSPLPRTGTYEQYF TGTGCCAGCTCACCCCTCCCACGGACAGGGACCTACGAGCAGTACTTC
. TRBJ1-4 TRBV12-3/TRBV12-4 . CASSLRDNKAEKLFF TGTGCCAGCAGTCTCCGGGACAATAAAGCTGAAAAACTGTTTTTT
. TRBJ1-2 TRBV6-2/TRBV6-3 many CASRLGHGYTF TGTGCCAGCAGGCTCGGTCATGGCTACACCTTC
. TRBJ1-2 TRBV29-1 . CSVEMPGAVGYTF TGCAGCGTTGAAATGCCAGGGGCGGTTGGCTACACCTTC
. TRBJ2-5 TRBV7-3 few CASSLLGIGETQYF TGTGCCAGCAGCTTGTTAGGGATCGGAGAGACCCAGTACTTC
. TRBJ1-1 TRBV6-4 few CASSDSQRSEAFF TGTGCCAGCAGTGACTCGCAGAGATCTGAAGCTTTCTTT
TRBD2 TRBJ2-1 TRBV29-1 . CSVMREGLYNEQFF TGCAGCGTTATGCGGGAGGGACTATACAATGAGCAGTTCTTC
TRBD1 TRBJ1-2 TRBV12-3/TRBV12-4 . CASKPQGADNYGYTF TGTGCCAGCAAGCCACAGGGGGCGGATAACTATGGCTACACCTTC
. TRBJ1-5 TRBV25-1 few CASSGYDQPQHF TGTGCCAGCAGTGGCTATGATCAGCCCCAGCATTTT
. TRBJ2-7 TRBV19 . CASSIGYEQYF TGTGCCAGTAGTATAGGCTACGAGCAGTACTTC
. TRBJ1-2 TRBV3-1 many CASSQDLAGYYGYTF TGTGCCAGCAGCCAAGATCTGGCAGGTTACTATGGCTACACCTTC
TRBD1 TRBJ1-2 TRBV7-9 many CASSPLDREGGYTF TGTGCCAGCAGCCCACTGGACAGGGAGGGAGGCTACACCTTC
. TRBJ2-3 TRBV7-9 few CASSLAVSTDTQYF TGTGCCAGCAGCTTAGCGGTGAGCACAGATACGCAGTATTTT
. TRBJ1-2 TRBV20-1 . CSARDSVRNYGYTF TGCAGTGCTAGAGATTCGGTCAGGAACTATGGCTACACCTTC
. TRBJ2-5 TRBV20-1 few CSVMQGAKETQYF TGCAGTGTTATGCAGGGAGCTAAAGAGACCCAGTACTTC
TRBD1 TRBJ1-1 TRBV29-1 few CSVETGGSTFF TGCAGCGTTGAAACAGGGGGATCAACTTTCTTT
TRBD2 TRBJ2-1 TRBV9 . CASSVTSGYNEQFF TGTGCCAGCAGCGTAACTAGCGGATACAATGAGCAGTTCTTC
. TRBJ1-1 TRBV5-1 . CASSLVLGTEAFF TGCGCCAGCAGCTTGGTACTAGGCACTGAAGCTTTCTTT
TRBD2 TRBJ2-1 TRBV29-1 few CSTSGGAIYNEQFF TGCAGTACTAGCGGGGGGGCTATCTACAATGAGCAGTTCTTC
. TRBJ1-1 TRBV28 once CASSLQYFNTEAFF TGTGCCAGCAGTTTACAGTATTTTAACACTGAAGCTTTCTTT
TRBD1 TRBJ1-2 TRBV20-1 . CSARVPDRDIYGYTF TGCAGTGCTAGAGTCCCGGACAGGGACATCTATGGCTACACCTTC
. TRBJ2-7 TRBV7-2 . CASSLKWSYEQYF TGTGCCAGCAGCCTAAAGTGGTCCTACGAGCAGTACTTC
. TRBJ1-4 TRBV7-8 few CASSLSGRGEKLFF TGTGCCAGCAGCTTATCGGGGCGTGGGGAAAAACTGTTTTTT
TRBD1 TRBJ2-1 TRBV20-1 . CSATGTGPYNEQFF TGCAGTGCCACCGGGACAGGACCTTACAATGAGCAGTTCTTC
. TRBJ2-7 TRBV4-1 many CASSPVNTPYEQYF TGCGCCAGCAGCCCCGTCAATACCCCCTACGAGCAGTACTTC
. TRBJ1-1 TRBV4-1 few CASSQVSQNTEAFF TGCGCCAGCAGCCAAGTGTCCCAGAACACTGAAGCTTTCTTT
TRBD2 TRBJ2-7 TRBV19 . CASSILSPDGEGREQYF TGTGCCAGTAGTATCCTCTCCCCCGACGGGGAGGGTCGAGAGCAGTACTTC
. TRBJ2-5 TRBV29-1 few CSVVSTETQYF TGCAGCGTTGTCTCGACCGAGACCCAGTACTTC
. TRBJ1-1 TRBV9 . CASSVLQGVTEAFF TGTGCCAGCAGCGTGCTTCAGGGAGTCACTGAAGCTTTCTTT
TRBD2 TRBJ2-3 TRBV6-5 . CASSASGGAPDTQYF TGTGCCAGCAGTGCCAGCGGGGGGGCCCCAGATACGCAGTATTTT
TRBD1 TRBJ1-5 TRBV19 . CASLGQGISQQHF TGTGCCAGTCTTGGACAGGGCATTAGTCAACAGCATTTT
. TRBJ1-6 TRBV7-2 few CASSFPGNSPLHF TGTGCCAGCAGCTTTCCAGGGAACTCACCCCTCCACTTT
TRBD1 TRBJ2-3 TRBV2 many CASTETGVADTQYF TGTGCCAGCACCGAGACAGGGGTTGCAGATACGCAGTATTTT
. TRBJ2-7 TRBV9 . CASSPEGAGNPYEQYF TGTGCCAGCAGCCCAGAAGGGGCGGGGAATCCCTACGAGCAGTACTTC
. TRBJ2-5 TRBV4-1 many CASSRGGQETQYF TGCGCCAGCAGCCGAGGAGGGCAAGAGACCCAGTACTTC
. TRBJ2-3 TRBV5-1 few CASSLGRVWDTDTQYF TGCGCCAGCAGCTTAGGTCGCGTATGGGACACAGATACGCAGTATTTT
. TRBJ2-6 TRBV9 many CASSAPSGANVLTF TGTGCCAGCAGCGCCCCCTCTGGGGCCAACGTCCTGACTTTC
. TRBJ2-3 TRBV11-2 . CASSPPGAADTQYF TGTGCCAGCAGCCCACCGGGGGCGGCAGATACGCAGTATTTT
. TRBJ1-1 TRBV11-2 . CASSRTARMNTEAFF TGTGCCAGCAGTCGGACAGCAAGGATGAACACTGAAGCTTTCTTT